The rows below give T cell receptor beta chains drawn from one sample of a study of a mutant IDH1 vaccine in newly diagnosed glioma. These TCRs are of unknown antigen specificity. The table came from immunoSEQ multiplex PCR; TCRdb's copy has only in-frame clones and leaves some out. The table includes 25,000 to 30,000 clones, about 90% detected once. The specimen was PBMCs, collected from a glioma patient whose treatment included an IDH1 peptide vaccine. These receptor sequences come from a man younger than 35 with glioma. The conserved cysteine and the conserved F or W are not part of the CDR3 here. Fields, in order: J gene, V gene, CDR3 protein.

J: TRBJ1-2
V: TRBV29-1
CDR3: SVDRNGASMGGYT

J: TRBJ2-2
V: TRBV28
CDR3: ASSPLPWGGELF

J: TRBJ2-5
V: TRBV5-4
CDR3: ASSLGQLAGGTSETQY

J: TRBJ1-1
V: TRBV9
CDR3: ASSVTLGTEAF

J: TRBJ1-3
V: TRBV4-3
CDR3: ASSQAPYSGNTIY

J: TRBJ1-5
V: TRBV4-1
CDR3: ASSQDRVNQPQH

J: TRBJ2-1
V: TRBV6-5
CDR3: ASRRMGARYNEQF

J: TRBJ1-1
V: TRBV5-1
CDR3: ASSLGTVNTEAF

J: TRBJ2-3
V: TRBV25-1
CDR3: ASSQDSLTDTQY

J: TRBJ2-5
V: TRBV10-2
CDR3: ASSEDRGQTQY

J: TRBJ2-1
V: TRBV4-2
CDR3: ASSQGLAGGVEQF

J: TRBJ1-2
V: TRBV6-1
CDR3: ASSVDTGLGGYGYT

J: TRBJ2-1
V: TRBV4-3
CDR3: ASSQDRSGNYNEQF

J: TRBJ2-1
V: TRBV5-4
CDR3: ASKWAGGRGEQF

J: TRBJ1-1
V: TRBV7-9
CDR3: ASRETGTEAF

J: TRBJ1-6
V: TRBV4-3
CDR3: ASSREKGRGLYSPLH

J: TRBJ1-5
V: TRBV7-9
CDR3: ASSPNMDQPQH

J: TRBJ2-7
V: TRBV7-9
CDR3: ASSADGYYEQY

J: TRBJ2-6
V: TRBV30
CDR3: AWSVLGSGANVLT

J: TRBJ1-2
V: TRBV7-9
CDR3: ASSWEIPNYGYT

J: TRBJ1-1
V: TRBV6-1
CDR3: ASSEMGTGRGEAF

J: TRBJ2-5
V: TRBV5-1
CDR3: ASSRQETQY

J: TRBJ2-7
V: TRBV6-5
CDR3: ASSYGLRYEQY

J: TRBJ1-5
V: TRBV19
CDR3: ASIGLTGKSGNQPQH

J: TRBJ2-5
V: TRBV6-5
CDR3: ASSYSRDRAEETQY

J: TRBJ1-1
V: TRBV4-1
CDR3: ASSQDGQGMTEAF

J: TRBJ1-5
V: TRBV5-5
CDR3: ASSLGPYSNQPQH

J: TRBJ1-4
V: TRBV28
CDR3: ASSALGWANEKLF

J: TRBJ2-5
V: TRBV29-1
CDR3: SGRTSGQETQY

J: TRBJ1-2
V: TRBV5-4
CDR3: ASSLNSGPNGYT

J: TRBJ2-7
V: TRBV15
CDR3: ATSRDRVQNYEQY

J: TRBJ2-1
V: TRBV19
CDR3: ASSIAGRGEQF

J: TRBJ2-1
V: TRBV6-4
CDR3: ASPIEGQF

J: TRBJ1-1
V: TRBV30
CDR3: AWSDYGQVNTEAF

J: TRBJ1-2
V: TRBV2
CDR3: ASSPGVGGSRYGYT

J: TRBJ1-4
V: TRBV7-9
CDR3: ASSLNRGTNEKLF

J: TRBJ2-3
V: TRBV6-6
CDR3: ASSTWGERADTQY

J: TRBJ1-1
V: TRBV10-1
CDR3: ASSSGMNTEAF

J: TRBJ2-6
V: TRBV14
CDR3: ASSQGGYSGANVLT

J: TRBJ1-1
V: TRBV29-1
CDR3: SVGTVNTEAF

J: TRBJ2-3
V: TRBV6-1
CDR3: ASRRRMGTDTQY

J: TRBJ2-1
V: TRBV9
CDR3: ASSVAPASDEQF

J: TRBJ1-4
V: TRBV7-2
CDR3: ASSPWTGEKLF

J: TRBJ1-1
V: TRBV7-9
CDR3: ASSFERRNTEAF

J: TRBJ2-7
V: TRBV15
CDR3: ATSSLDRGYEQY

J: TRBJ1-1
V: TRBV19
CDR3: ASSIWTYTEAF

J: TRBJ2-7
V: TRBV9
CDR3: ASSPRPSDWGEDEQY